A single sample is the source of the 21 T cell receptor beta chains below, sequenced in a study of T cells in Graves' hyperthyroidism and ophthalmopathy. The source material, RNA transcripts, was used to amplify TCR beta CDR3 regions. A set of HTBI primers served as the primers for a first-round RT-PCR of the TCR CDR3. MiXCR, applied by TCRdb to the multiplex PCR reads, yields one record per CDR3 protein. The table lists over 300,000 distinct CDR3 sequences, approximately 15% of them singletons. Sequencing was performed on blood. These receptor sequences come from a woman aged 55-70 years with Graves' hyperthyroidism.

V is TRBV30 and J is TRBJ2-7; 8 bases line up with TRBD2. The CDR3 consists of 14 residues. Germline V gene lookup returns CDR1 GTSNPN and CDR2 SVGIG (reference sequence). Trimming at V came to 1 base and at J to 2 bases, leaving 4 bases not matched to a gene. CDR3 nucleotide sequence: TGTGCCTGGAGTGATAGTAGCGGGGCCTACGAGCAGTACTTC. Its protein is CAWSDSSGAYEQYF.

The chain is built from TRBV19 and TRBJ1-5; D gene uncertain. Looked up from germline, CDR1 is LNHDA and CDR2 is SQIVND (reference sequence). The CDR3 consists of 15 residues. V lost 2 bases, J lost 0 bases, and 8 bases lay in between. CDR3 sequence reads: CASSIIDNSNQPQHF. The DNA of the CDR3 is TGTGCCAGTAGTATAATAGATAATAGCAATCAGCCCCAGCATTTT.

This clonotype was observed many times. The chain has TRBV28 and TRBJ2-7, with 8 bases lining up with TRBD1. This CDR3 region has 14 residues. After removal of 6 bases from V and 2 bases from J, the junction contained 6 bases not matched to a gene. Germline loops: CDR1 MDHEN, CDR2 SYDVKM. The CDR3 coding sequence is TGTGCCAGCAGGCTCAGGGGGCCAGCCTACGAGCAGTACTTC. This gives the protein CASRLRGPAYEQYF.

Ten or more counts support this clonotype. The chain combines TRBV2 with TRBJ2-1; D not resolved. The CDR3 has 12 residues. V was pared by 4 bases and J by 8 bases, with 9 bases between. Germline values: CDR1 SNHLY, CDR2 FYNNEI. This CDR3 reads CASSGLRDEQFF. Written as DNA, the CDR3 is TGTGCCAGCAGTGGACTTCGCGATGAGCAGTTCTTC. The variable domain in full, completed from reference TRBV2 and TRBJ2-1, reads EPEVTQTPSHQVTQMGQEVILRCVPISNHLYFYWYRQILGQKVEFLVSFYNNEISEKSEIFDDQFSVERPDGSNFTLKIRSTKLEDSAMYFCASSGLRDEQFFGPGTRLTVL.

Concerning this clonotype itself: A read error may be the cause here, since a much bigger clone is one base away. J is TRBJ1-4 and V is TRBV27; unclear D gene. CDR1 and CDR2 from the germline V gene are MNHEY and SMNVEV (reference sequence). This CDR3 spans 11 amino acids. Trimming removed 8 bases from V and 4 bases from J, with 5 bases in between. The CDR3 loop reads CASGRNEKLFF. CDR3 nucleotides: TGTGCCAGCGGCCGTAATGAAAAACTGTTTTTT.

This clonotype was detected many times. The chain joins TRBV30 to TRBJ2-5; D unclear. Trimming removed 0 bases from V and 4 bases from J, with 15 bases in between. Germline-derived CDR1 and CDR2 are GTSNPN and SVGIG (reference sequence). The CDR3 consists of 15 residues. The CDR3 spells CAWSVTAEWRETQYF. CDR3 bases: TGTGCCTGGAGTGTAACGGCAGAATGGCGAGAGACCCAGTACTTC.

This clonotype occurred many times. The chain joins TRBV3-1 to TRBJ2-6; 8 bases fit TRBD2. The CDR3 is 17 amino acids. The germline V gene has CDR1 LGHDT and CDR2 YNNKEL (reference sequence). Trimming took 0 bases from V and 2 from J; bases not matched to a gene: 3. The CDR3 region is CASSQDPGGAGANVLTF. CDR3 coding DNA: TGTGCCAGCAGCCAAGATCCCGGGGGGGCTGGGGCCAACGTCCTGACTTTC.

V and J are TRBV15 and TRBJ2-5; D unclear. Trimming took off 7 bases at V and 4 bases at J, with 10 bases between the two ends. CDR3 length equals 12 residues. CDR1 and CDR2 (germline): LNHNV, YYDKDF (reference sequence). The CDR3 loop is CATMSRAETQYF. CDR3 sequence (DNA): TGTGCCACCATGAGTAGAGCAGAGACCCAGTACTTC.

The J gene is TRBJ2-5, the V gene TRBV7-9; D gene unclear. Germline CDR1 is SEHNR and CDR2 is FQNEAQ (reference sequence). Trimming shortened V by 3 bases and J by 0 bases, and 14 bases separated the two germline ends. This CDR3 is built from 16 residues. The CDR3: CASSLLDLGNQETQYF. CDR3 DNA sequence: TGTGCCAGCAGCTTGTTGGACCTAGGCAACCAAGAGACCCAGTACTTC. The full variable domain, rest sourced from reference TRBV7-9 and TRBJ2-5, is DTGVSQNPRHKITKRGQNVTFRCDPISEHNRLYWYRQTLGQGPEFLTYFQNEAQLEKSRLLSDRFSAERPKGSFSTLEIQRTEQGDSAMYLCASSLLDLGNQETQYFGPGTRLLVL.

This clonotype was detected ten times or more. The chain carries TRBV28 and TRBJ2-5; D is perhaps TRBD1 or TRBD2 (5 bases each). Germline V gives CDR1 MDHEN, CDR2 SYDVKM. Trimming left V 3 bases short and J 7 bases short, with 15 bases between. This CDR3 is 14 amino acids long. CDR3 residues: CASSFQSGTGTQYF. The DNA for the CDR3 is TGTGCCAGCAGTTTTCAAAGCGGAACAGGGACCCAGTACTTC.

The V call is TRBV6-1, the J call TRBJ2-6; no definite D call. Trimming left V 5 bases short and J 3 bases short, with 5 bases between. Per germline, CDR1 MNHNS and CDR2 SASEGT. The CDR3 covers 13 residues. The CDR3 DNA reads TGTGCCAGCAGTTATGTTGGGGCCAACGTCCTGACTTTC. Encoded protein: CASSYVGANVLTF.

The genes are TRBV20-1 and TRBJ2-1, with 12 bases fitting TRBD2. J lost 0 bases, V lost 3 bases, and 6 bases had no gene match. The CDR3 has 17 residues. Germline CDR1 is DFQATT and CDR2 is SNEGSKA (reference sequence). The CDR3 loop is CSASLTSGSRSYNEQFF. CDR3 bases: TGCAGTGCTAGTCTGACTAGCGGGAGCCGCTCCTACAATGAGCAGTTCTTC.

This clonotype was seen many times. This chain joins TRBV11-2 and TRBJ2-7, with 9 nucleotides matching TRBD1. Germline trimming cut 9 bases from V and 3 bases from J; bases unmatched to any gene: 6. CDR3 size: 13 residues. Germline assignment: CDR1 SGHAT and CDR2 FQNNGV. The DNA for the CDR3 is TGTGCCAGTTTAGGACAGGGGTACTACGAGCAGTACTTC. This encodes CASLGQGYYEQYF.

This clonotype was detected ten times or more. This chain uses TRBV24-1 with TRBJ1-3; D uncertain. This CDR3 spans 13 amino acids. V lost 8 bases and J 0 bases, leaving 7 bases between the germline ends. The germline CDR1 and CDR2 sequences are KGHDR and SFDVKD. CDR3 nucleotide sequence: TGTGCCACCACCCCGAGCTCTGGAAACACCATATATTTT. This gives the protein CATTPSSGNTIYF.

The CDR3 coding sequence is TGTGCCAGCAGCTCCTGGACTAGCGGGAGACGCAATGAGCAGTTCTTC. It is translated as CASSSWTSGRRNEQFF. The chain uses TRBV7-9 and TRBJ2-1; TRBD2 matches 13 bases. The CDR3 is 16 residues long. CDR1 and CDR2 from the germline V gene are SEHNR and FQNEAQ (reference sequence). With V trimmed by 4 bases and J by 6 bases, 6 bases remained unmatched.

This clonotype was seen repeatedly, ten times or more. The chain couples TRBV11-3 to TRBJ2-3, with TRBD2 matching over 14 bases. V trimming: 4 bases; J trimming: 4 bases; junction bases outside the gene matches: 10. CDR3 size: 18 residues. CDR1 is SGHNT, CDR2 YENEEA, per germline. CDR3 loop: CASSSRTGGLAGADTQYF. The CDR3 DNA reads as TGTGCCAGCAGCTCGAGAACAGGGGGACTAGCGGGAGCAGATACGCAGTATTTT.

The gene calls are TRBV27 and TRBJ1-5, with TRBD1 matching 7 bases. The length of the CDR3 is 14 residues. The J segment lost 4 bases and the V segment lost 6 bases, leaving 6 bases of the junction unmatched. Per germline, CDR1 MNHEY and CDR2 SMNVEV (reference sequence). CDR3 loop: CASSFGGQNQPQHF. The CDR3, as DNA: TGTGCCAGCAGCTTCGGGGGACAGAATCAGCCCCAGCATTTT.

This clonotype was observed at least ten times. This chain's CDR3 is CSARSAASSYEQYF. CDR3 nucleotide sequence: TGCAGTGCTAGAAGTGCGGCAAGCTCCTACGAGCAGTACTTC. The V gene is TRBV20-1, the J gene TRBJ2-7; D not resolved. CDR3 length: 14 residues. CDR1 is DFQATT, CDR2 SNEGSKA, per germline (reference sequence). V lost 2 bases and J 0 bases, leaving 11 bases between the germline ends.

This clonotype was observed a few times. The V and J genes are TRBV19 and TRBJ1-1; no reliable D call. CDR3 size: 14 residues. Germline V gives CDR1 LNHDA, CDR2 SQIVND (reference sequence). V lost 5 bases to trimming and J lost 4 bases, with 14 bases between them. CDR3 DNA: TGTGCCAGTAGTTCCCAGGAGCTCCGCACTGAAGCTTTCTTT. Its translation: CASSSQELRTEAFF.

This clonotype was picked up many times. The chain employs TRBV27 and TRBJ1-1; a weak D match, TRBD1 (6 bases). The V gene lost 7 bases and the J gene lost 0 bases, with 21 bases spanning the gap. The germline V gene encodes CDR1 MNHEY and CDR2 SMNVEV (reference sequence). The CDR3 contains 17 residues. The CDR3 sequence: CASNRDKEMSLNTEAFF. The DNA of the CDR3 is TGTGCCAGCAATCGGGACAAGGAAATGTCGTTGAACACTGAAGCTTTCTTT.

The chain has TRBV28 and TRBJ1-5, with D perhaps matching TRBD1 (6 bases). The CDR3 contains 15 residues. Germline CDR1 MDHEN, CDR2 SYDVKM. Deletions cut 7 bases from V and 2 bases from J, with 15 bases between. The CDR3 region has the DNA TGTGCCAGCAACCCGCAGGGGACCGGCAATCAGCCCCAGCATTTT. Amino acids: CASNPQGTGNQPQHF.